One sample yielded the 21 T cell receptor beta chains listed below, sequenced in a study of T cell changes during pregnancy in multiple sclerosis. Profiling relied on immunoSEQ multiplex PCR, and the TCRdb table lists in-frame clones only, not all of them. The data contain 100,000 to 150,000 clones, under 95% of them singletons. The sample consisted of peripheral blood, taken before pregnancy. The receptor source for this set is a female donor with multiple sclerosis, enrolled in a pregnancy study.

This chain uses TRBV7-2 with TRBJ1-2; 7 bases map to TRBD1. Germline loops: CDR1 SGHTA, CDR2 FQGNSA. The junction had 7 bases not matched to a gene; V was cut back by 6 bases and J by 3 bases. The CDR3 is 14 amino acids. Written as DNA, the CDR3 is TGTGCCAGCAGGGAGACAGGGATAGACTATGGCTACACCTTC. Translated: CASRETGIDYGYTF.

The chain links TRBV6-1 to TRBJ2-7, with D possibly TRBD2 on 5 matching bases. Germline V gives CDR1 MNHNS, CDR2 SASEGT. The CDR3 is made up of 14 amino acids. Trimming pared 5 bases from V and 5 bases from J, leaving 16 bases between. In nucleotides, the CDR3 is TGTGCCAGCAGTAGGCTAGCTTTAGTACACGAGCAGTACTTC. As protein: CASSRLALVHEQYF.

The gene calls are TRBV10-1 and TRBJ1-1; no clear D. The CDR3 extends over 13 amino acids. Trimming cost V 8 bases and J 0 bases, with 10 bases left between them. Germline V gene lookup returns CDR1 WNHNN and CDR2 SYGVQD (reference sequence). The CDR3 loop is CASAYGLNTEAFF. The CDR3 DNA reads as TGCGCCAGCGCCTACGGTTTGAACACTGAAGCTTTCTTT.

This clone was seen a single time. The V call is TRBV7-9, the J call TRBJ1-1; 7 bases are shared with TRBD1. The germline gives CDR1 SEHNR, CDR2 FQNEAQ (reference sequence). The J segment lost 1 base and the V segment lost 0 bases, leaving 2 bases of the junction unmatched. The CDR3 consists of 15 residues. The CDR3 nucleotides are TGTGCCAGCAGCTTAGCCAGGACAGGGAACACTGAAGCTTTCTTT. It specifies CASSLARTGNTEAFF. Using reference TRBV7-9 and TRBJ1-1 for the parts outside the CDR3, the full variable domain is DTGVSQNPRHKITKRGQNVTFRCDPISEHNRLYWYRQTLGQGPEFLTYFQNEAQLEKSRLLSDRFSAERPKGSFSTLEIQRTEQGDSAMYLCASSLARTGNTEAFFGQGTRLTVV.

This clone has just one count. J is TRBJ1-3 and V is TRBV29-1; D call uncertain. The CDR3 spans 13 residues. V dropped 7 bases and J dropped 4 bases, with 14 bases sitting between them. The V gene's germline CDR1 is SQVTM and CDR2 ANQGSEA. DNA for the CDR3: TGCAGCGGCCTAACTCCGCGAGGAAACACCATATATTTT. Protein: CSGLTPRGNTIYF.

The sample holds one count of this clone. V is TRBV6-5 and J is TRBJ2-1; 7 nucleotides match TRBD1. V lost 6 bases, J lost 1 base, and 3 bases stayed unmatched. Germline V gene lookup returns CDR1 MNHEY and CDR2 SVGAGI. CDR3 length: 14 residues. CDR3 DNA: TGTGCCAGCAGCCGACAGGGTTCCTACAATGAGCAGTTCTTC. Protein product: CASSRQGSYNEQFF.

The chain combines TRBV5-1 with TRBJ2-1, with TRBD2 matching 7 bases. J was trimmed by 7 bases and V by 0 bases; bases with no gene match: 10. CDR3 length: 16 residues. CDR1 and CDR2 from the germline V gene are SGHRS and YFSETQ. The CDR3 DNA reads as TGCGCCAGCAGCTTGGCCTGGGGCGGGGGAGGGAATGAGCAGTTCTTC. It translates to CASSLAWGGGGNEQFF. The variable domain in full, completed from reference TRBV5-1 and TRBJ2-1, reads KAGVTQTPRYLIKTRGQQVTLSCSPISGHRSVSWYQQTPGQGLQFLFEYFSETQRNKGNFPGRFSGRQFSNSRSEMNVSTLELGDSALYLCASSLAWGGGGNEQFFGPGTRLTVL.

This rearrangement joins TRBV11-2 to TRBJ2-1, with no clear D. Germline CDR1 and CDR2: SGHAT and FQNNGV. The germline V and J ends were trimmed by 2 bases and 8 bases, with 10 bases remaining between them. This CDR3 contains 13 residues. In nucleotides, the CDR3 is TGTGCCAGCAGCTTATTCCAGATCGATGAGCAGTTCTTC. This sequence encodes CASSLFQIDEQFF.

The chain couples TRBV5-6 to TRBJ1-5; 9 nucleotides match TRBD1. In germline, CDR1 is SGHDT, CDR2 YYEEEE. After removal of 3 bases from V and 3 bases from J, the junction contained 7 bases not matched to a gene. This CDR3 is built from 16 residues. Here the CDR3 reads CASSSRGQGYNQPQHF. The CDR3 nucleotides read TGTGCCAGCAGCTCTAGGGGACAGGGATACAATCAGCCCCAGCATTTT. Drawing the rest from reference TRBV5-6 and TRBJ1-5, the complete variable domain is DAGVTQSPTHLIKTRGQQVTLRCSPKSGHDTVSWYQQALGQGPQFIFQYYEEEERQRGNFPDRFSGHQFPNYSSELNVNALLLGDSALYLCASSSRGQGYNQPQHFGDGTRLSIL.

CDR3 sequence: CASSVTGGGNYGYTF. CDR3 DNA sequence: TGTGCCAGCAGCGTAACAGGGGGGGGTAACTATGGCTACACCTTC. V is TRBV9 and J is TRBJ1-2; TRBD1 matches 8 bases. J lost 1 base, V lost 1 base, and 3 bases had no gene match. Germline V CDR1 and CDR2: SGDLS, YYNGEE. The CDR3 consists of 15 residues.

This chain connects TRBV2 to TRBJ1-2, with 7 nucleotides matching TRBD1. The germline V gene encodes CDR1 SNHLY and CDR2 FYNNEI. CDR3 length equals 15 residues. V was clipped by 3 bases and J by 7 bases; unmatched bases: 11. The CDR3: CASSDGTDSRVGYTF. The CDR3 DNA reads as TGTGCCAGCAGTGATGGGACAGACTCTCGGGTTGGCTACACCTTC.

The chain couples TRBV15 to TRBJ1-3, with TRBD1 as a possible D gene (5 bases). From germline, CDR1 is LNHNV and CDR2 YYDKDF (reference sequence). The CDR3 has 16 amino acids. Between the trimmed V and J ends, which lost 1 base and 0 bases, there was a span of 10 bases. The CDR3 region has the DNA TGTGCCACCAGCAGAGGAACAGGAACCTCTGGAAACACCATATATTTT. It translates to CATSRGTGTSGNTIYF.

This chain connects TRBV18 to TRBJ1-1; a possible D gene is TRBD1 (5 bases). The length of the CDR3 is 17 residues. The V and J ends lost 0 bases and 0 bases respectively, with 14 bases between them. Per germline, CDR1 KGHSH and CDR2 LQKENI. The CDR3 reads CASSPPSGQHLNTEAFF. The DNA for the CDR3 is TGTGCCAGCTCACCACCGTCAGGGCAGCACCTGAACACTGAAGCTTTCTTT. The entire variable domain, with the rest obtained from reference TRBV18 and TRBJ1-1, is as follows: NAGVMQNPRHLVRRRGQEARLRCSPMKGHSHVYWYRQLPEEGLKFMVYLQKENIIDESGMPKERFSAEFPKEGPSILRIQQVVRGDSAAYFCASSPPSGQHLNTEAFFGQGTRLTVV.

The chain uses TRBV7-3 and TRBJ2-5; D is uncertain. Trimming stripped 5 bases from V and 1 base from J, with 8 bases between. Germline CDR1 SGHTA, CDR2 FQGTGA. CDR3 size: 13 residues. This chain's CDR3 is CASSPGSQETQYF. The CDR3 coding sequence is TGTGCCAGCAGCCCTGGCAGCCAAGAGACCCAGTACTTC.

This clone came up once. CDR3 region: CASSPPTSGISTGELFF. CDR3 nucleotide sequence: TGTGCCAGCTCACCCCCCACTAGCGGGATAAGCACCGGGGAGCTGTTTTTT. The chain is built from TRBV18 and TRBJ2-2, with 10 bases fitting TRBD2. Losses at the gene ends were 3 bases for V and 4 bases for J; bases not matched to a gene: 8. Germline V gives CDR1 KGHSH, CDR2 LQKENI. This CDR3 has 17 residues.

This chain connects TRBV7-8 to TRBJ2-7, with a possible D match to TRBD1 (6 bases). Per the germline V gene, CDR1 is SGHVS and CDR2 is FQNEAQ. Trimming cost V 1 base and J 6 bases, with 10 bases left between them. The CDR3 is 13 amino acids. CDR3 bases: TGTGCCAGCAGCTTAGTTAGGACAGTCGAGCAGTACTTC. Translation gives CASSLVRTVEQYF.

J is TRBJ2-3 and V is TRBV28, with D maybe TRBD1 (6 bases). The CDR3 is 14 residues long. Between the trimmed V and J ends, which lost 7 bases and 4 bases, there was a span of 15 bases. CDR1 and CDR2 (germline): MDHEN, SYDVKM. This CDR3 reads CASTLSRGPDTQYF. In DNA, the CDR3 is TGTGCCAGCACCCTAAGCAGGGGTCCAGATACGCAGTATTTT.

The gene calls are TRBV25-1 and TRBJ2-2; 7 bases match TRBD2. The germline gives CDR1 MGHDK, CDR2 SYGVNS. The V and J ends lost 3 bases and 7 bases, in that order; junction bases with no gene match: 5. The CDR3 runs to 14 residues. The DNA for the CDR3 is TGTGCCAGCAGTGAGGCAGGGAGGGGCGGGGAGCTGTTTTTT. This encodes CASSEAGRGGELFF.

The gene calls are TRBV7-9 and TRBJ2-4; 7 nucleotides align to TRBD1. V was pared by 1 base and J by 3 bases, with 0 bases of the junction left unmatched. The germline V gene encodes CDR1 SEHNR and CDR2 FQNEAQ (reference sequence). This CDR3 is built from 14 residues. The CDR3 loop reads CASSLDRGKNIQYF. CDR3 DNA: TGTGCCAGCAGCTTAGACAGGGGCAAAAACATTCAGTACTTC.

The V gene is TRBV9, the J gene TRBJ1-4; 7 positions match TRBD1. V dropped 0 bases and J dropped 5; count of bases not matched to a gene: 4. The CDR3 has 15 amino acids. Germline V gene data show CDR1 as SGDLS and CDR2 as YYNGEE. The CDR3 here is CASSVEGQHNEKLFF. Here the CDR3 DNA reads TGTGCCAGCAGCGTAGAGGGACAGCACAATGAAAAACTGTTTTTT.

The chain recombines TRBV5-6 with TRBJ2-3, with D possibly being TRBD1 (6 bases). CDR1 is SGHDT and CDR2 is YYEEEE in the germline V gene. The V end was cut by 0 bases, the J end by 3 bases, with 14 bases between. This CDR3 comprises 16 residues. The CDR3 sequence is CASSLVPGEGTDTQYF. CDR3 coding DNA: TGTGCCAGCAGCTTGGTGCCAGGGGAAGGAACAGATACGCAGTATTTT. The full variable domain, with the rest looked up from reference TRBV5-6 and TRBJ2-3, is DAGVTQSPTHLIKTRGQQVTLRCSPKSGHDTVSWYQQALGQGPQFIFQYYEEEERQRGNFPDRFSGHQFPNYSSELNVNALLLGDSALYLCASSLVPGEGTDTQYFGPGTRLTVL.